This TCR beta chain emerged from a study of cytomegalovirus exposure and HLA in healthy donors. PCR employed 60 Vbeta and 13 Jbeta primers. Libraries were prepared by immunoSEQ multiplex PCR; TCRdb keeps only in-frame clonotypes and omits some of them. Among about 170,000 clones, roughly 83% were seen once, and the ten largest hold 1.2%. This clone appeared once. Donors were nominally healthy when sampled, though unrecorded immune exposures were likely. CDR3 length equals 14 residues. V was pared by 8 bases and J by 4 bases, with 10 bases of the junction left unmatched. Germline CDR1 reads SEHNR; CDR2 reads FQNEAQ (reference sequence).

The source of this sequence is a boy under 10 years old in good health and CMV-seronegative. Sequencing was carried out using PBMCs. This chain connects TRBV7-9 to TRBJ1-2; 7 bases line up with TRBD1. CDR3 sequence: CASGQTGKGYGYTF. In nucleotides, the CDR3 is TGTGCCAGCGGGCAGACAGGGAAGGGCTATGGCTACACCTTC.